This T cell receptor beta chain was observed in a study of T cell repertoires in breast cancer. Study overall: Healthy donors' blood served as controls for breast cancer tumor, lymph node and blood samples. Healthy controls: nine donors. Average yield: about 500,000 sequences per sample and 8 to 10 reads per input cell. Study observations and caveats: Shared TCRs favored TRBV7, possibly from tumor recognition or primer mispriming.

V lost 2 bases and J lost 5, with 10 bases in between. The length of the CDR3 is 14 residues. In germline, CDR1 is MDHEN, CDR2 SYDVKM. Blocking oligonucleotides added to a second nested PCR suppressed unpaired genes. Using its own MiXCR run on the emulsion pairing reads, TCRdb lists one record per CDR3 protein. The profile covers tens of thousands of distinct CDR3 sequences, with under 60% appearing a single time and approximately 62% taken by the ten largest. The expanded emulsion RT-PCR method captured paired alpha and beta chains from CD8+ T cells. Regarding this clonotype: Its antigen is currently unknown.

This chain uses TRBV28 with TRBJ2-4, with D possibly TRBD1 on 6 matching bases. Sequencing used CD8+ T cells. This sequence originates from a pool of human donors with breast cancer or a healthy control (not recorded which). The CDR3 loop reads CASSLLNRENIQYF. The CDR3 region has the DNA TGTGCCAGCAGTTTACTAAACAGGGAAAACATTCAGTACTTC.